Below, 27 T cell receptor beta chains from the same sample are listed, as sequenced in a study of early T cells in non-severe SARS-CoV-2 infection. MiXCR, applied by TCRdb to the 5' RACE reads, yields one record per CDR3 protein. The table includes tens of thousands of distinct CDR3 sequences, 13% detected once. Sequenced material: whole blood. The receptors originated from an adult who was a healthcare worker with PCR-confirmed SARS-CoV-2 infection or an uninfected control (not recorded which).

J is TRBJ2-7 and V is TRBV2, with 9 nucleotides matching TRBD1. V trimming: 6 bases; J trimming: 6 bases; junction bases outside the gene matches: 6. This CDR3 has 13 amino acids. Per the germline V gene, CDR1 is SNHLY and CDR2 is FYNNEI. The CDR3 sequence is CASRWDREGEQYF. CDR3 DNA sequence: TGTGCCAGCAGATGGGACAGGGAAGGCGAGCAGTACTTC. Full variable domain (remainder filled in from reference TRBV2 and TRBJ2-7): EPEVTQTPSHQVTQMGQEVILRCVPISNHLYFYWYRQILGQKVEFLVSFYNNEISEKSEIFDDQFSVERPDGSNFTLKIRSTKLEDSAMYFCASRWDREGEQYFGPGTRLTVT.

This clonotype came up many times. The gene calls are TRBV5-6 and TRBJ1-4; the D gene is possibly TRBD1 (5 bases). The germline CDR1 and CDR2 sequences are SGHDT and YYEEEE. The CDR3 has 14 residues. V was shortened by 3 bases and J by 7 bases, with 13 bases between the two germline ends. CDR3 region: CASSSPGPGEKLFF. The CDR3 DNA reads TGTGCCAGCAGCTCGCCGGGACCGGGTGAAAAACTGTTTTTT.

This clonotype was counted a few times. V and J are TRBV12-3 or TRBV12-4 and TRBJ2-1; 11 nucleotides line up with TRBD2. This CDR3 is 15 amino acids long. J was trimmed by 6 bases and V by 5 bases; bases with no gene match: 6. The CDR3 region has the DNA TGTGCCAGCAGTCGTCTAGCGGGGGGAATCAATGAGCAGTTCTTC. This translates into CASSRLAGGINEQFF.

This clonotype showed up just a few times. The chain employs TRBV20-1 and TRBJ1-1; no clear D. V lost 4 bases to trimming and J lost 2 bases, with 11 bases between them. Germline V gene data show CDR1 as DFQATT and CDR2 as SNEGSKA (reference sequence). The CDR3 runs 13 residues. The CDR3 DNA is TGCAGTGCTAAGTACAACCTTAACACTGAAGCTTTCTTT. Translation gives CSAKYNLNTEAFF.

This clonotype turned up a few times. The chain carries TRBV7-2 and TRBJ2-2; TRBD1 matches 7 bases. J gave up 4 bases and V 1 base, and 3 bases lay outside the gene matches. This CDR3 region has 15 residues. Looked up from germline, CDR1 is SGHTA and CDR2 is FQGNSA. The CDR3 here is CASSLGQGTTGELFF. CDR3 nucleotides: TGTGCCAGCAGCTTAGGACAGGGAACCACCGGGGAGCTGTTTTTT.

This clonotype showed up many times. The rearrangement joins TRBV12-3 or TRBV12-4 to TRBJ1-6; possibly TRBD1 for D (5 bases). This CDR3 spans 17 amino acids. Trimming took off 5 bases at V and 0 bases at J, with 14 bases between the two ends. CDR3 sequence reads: CASSPSGRGSYNSPLHF. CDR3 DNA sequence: TGTGCCAGCAGTCCCTCGGGGAGGGGCTCCTATAATTCACCCCTCCACTTT.

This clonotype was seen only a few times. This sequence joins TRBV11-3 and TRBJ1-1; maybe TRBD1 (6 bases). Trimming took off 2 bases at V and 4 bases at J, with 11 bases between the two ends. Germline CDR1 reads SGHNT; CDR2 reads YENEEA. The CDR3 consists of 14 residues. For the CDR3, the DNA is TGTGCCAGCAGCTTATCAGGGGCGGGCACTGAAGCTTTCTTT. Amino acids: CASSLSGAGTEAFF. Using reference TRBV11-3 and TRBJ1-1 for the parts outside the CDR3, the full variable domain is EAGVVQSPRYKIIEKKQPVAFWCNPISGHNTLYWYLQNLGQGPELLIRYENEEAVDDSQLPKDRFSAERLKGVDSTLKIQPAELGDSAVYLCASSLSGAGTEAFFGQGTRLTVV.

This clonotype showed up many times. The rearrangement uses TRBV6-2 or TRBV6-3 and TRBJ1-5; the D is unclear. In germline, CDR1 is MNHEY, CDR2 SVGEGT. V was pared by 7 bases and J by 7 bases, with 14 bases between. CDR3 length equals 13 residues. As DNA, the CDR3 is TGTGCCAGCACACAAGGGAAACGGCAGCCCCAGCATTTT. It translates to CASTQGKRQPQHF.

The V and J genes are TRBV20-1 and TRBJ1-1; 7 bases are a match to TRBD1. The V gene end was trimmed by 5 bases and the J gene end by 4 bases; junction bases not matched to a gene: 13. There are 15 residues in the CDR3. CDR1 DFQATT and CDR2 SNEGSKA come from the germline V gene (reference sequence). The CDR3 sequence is CSAGGAGAGGTEAFF. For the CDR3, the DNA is TGCAGTGCTGGAGGAGCGGGCGCAGGGGGCACTGAAGCTTTCTTT.

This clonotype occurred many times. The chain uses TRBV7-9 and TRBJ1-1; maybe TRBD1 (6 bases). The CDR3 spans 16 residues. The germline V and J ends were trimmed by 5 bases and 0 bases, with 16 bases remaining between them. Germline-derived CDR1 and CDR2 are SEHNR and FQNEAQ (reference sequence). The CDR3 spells CASSTARTVMNTEAFF. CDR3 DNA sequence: TGTGCCAGCAGCACCGCGAGGACAGTTATGAACACTGAAGCTTTCTTT.

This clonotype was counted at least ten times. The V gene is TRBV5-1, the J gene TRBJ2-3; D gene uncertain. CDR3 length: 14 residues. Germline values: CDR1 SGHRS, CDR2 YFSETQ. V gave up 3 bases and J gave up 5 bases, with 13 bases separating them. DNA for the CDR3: TGCGCCAGCAGCTCGTTAGGAATCGGAGATACGCAGTATTTT. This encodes CASSSLGIGDTQYF.

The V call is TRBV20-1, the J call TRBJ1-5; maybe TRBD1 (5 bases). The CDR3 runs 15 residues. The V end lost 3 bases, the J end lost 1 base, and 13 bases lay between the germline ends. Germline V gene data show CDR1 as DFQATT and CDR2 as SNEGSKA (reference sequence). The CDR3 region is CSARPQGRSNQPQHF. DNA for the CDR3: TGCAGTGCTAGGCCGCAGGGTAGGAGCAATCAGCCCCAGCATTTT.

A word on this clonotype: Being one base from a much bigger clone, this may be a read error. Here the CDR3 reads CAISNGQMNTEAFF. DNA of the CDR3: TGCGCCATCAGCAATGGACAGATGAACACTGAAGCTTTCTTT. The V gene is TRBV5-1, the J gene TRBJ1-1, with D perhaps matching TRBD1 (6 bases). CDR1 and CDR2 (germline): SGHRS, YFSETQ. The CDR3 consists of 14 residues.

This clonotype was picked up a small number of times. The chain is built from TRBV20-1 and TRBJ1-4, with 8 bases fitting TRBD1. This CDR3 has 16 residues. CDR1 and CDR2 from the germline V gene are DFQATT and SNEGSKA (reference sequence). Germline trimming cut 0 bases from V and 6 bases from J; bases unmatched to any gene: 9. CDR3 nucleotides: TGCAGTGCTAGAGATCCAATCAGGGGGCGCGATGAAAAACTGTTTTTT. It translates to CSARDPIRGRDEKLFF.

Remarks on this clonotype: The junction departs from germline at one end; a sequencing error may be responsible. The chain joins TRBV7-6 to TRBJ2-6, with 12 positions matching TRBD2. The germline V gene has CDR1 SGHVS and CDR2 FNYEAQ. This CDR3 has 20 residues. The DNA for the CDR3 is TGTGTCAGCAGCTCCCCCAGAACTAGCGGGAGGTCCCCTAGGGCCAACGTCCTGACTTTC. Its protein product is CVSSSPRTSGRSPRANVLTF.

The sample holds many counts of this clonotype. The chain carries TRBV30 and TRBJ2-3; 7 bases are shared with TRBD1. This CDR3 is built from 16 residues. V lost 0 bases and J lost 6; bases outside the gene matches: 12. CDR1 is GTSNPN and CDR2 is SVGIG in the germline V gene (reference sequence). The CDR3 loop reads CAWSVGTDPLSDTQYF. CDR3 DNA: TGTGCCTGGAGTGTCGGGACAGACCCTCTTTCGGATACGCAGTATTTT.

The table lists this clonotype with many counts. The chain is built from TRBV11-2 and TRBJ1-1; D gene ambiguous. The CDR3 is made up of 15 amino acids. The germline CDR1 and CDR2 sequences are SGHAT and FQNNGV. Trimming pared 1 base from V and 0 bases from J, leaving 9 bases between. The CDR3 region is CASSLVGPLNTEAFF. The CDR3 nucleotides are TGTGCCAGCAGCTTAGTCGGACCTTTGAACACTGAAGCTTTCTTT.

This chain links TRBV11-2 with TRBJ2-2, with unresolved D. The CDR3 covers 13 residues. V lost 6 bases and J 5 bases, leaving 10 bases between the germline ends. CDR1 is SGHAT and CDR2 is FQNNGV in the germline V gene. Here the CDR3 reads CASRSTETGELFF. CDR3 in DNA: TGTGCCAGCAGATCGACGGAGACCGGGGAGCTGTTTTTT.

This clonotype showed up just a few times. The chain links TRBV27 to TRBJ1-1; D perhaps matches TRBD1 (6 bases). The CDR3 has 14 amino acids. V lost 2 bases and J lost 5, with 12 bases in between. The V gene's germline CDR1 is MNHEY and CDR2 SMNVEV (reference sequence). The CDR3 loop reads CASSLGGVRTEAFF. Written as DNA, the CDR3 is TGTGCCAGCAGTTTAGGGGGCGTACGGACTGAAGCTTTCTTT.

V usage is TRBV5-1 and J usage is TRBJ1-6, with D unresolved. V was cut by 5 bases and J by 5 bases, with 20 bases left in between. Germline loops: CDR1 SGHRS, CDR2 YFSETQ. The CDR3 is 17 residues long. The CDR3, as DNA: TGCGCCAGCAGGGGGTATGATTCCTCCAACGATAATTCACCCCTCCACTTT. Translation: CASRGYDSSNDNSPLHF.

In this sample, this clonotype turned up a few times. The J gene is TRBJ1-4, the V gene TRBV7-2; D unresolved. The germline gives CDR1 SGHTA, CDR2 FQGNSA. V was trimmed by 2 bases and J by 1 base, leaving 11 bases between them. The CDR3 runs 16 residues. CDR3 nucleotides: TGTGCCAGCAGCTTATTACGGAAGGGAACTAATGAAAAACTGTTTTTT. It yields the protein CASSLLRKGTNEKLFF.

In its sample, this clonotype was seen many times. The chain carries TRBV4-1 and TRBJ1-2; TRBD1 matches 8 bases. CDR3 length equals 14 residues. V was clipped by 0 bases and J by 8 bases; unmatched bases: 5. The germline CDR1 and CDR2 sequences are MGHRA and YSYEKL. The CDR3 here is CASSQEVTGEGYTF. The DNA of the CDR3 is TGCGCCAGCAGCCAAGAGGTGACAGGGGAAGGCTACACCTTC.

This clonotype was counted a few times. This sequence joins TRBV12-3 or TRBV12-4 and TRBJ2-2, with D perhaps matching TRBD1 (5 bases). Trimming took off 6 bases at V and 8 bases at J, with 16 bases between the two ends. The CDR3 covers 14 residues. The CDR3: CASRRQTPLGELFF. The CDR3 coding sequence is TGTGCCAGCAGAAGACAGACACCGTTGGGGGAGCTGTTTTTT.

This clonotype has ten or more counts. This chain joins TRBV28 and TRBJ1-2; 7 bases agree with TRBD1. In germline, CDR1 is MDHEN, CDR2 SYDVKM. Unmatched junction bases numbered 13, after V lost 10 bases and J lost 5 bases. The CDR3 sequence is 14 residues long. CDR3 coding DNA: TGTGCCACCGTCGTGACAGGGCTGGGATATGGCTACACCTTC. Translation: CATVVTGLGYGYTF.

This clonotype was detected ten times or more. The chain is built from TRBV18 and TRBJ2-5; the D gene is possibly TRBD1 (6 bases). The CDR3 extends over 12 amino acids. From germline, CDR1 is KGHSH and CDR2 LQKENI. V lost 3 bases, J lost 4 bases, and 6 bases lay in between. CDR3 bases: TGTGCCAGCTCACCGGGGGCAGAGACCCAGTACTTC. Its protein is CASSPGAETQYF.

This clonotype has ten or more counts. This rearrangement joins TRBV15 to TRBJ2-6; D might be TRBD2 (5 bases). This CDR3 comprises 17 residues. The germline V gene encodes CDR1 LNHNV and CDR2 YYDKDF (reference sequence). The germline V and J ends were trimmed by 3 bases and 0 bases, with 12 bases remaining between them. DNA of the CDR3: TGTGCCACCAGCAGGGCCGCTCGGGGCTCTGGGGCCAACGTCCTGACTTTC. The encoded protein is CATSRAARGSGANVLTF.

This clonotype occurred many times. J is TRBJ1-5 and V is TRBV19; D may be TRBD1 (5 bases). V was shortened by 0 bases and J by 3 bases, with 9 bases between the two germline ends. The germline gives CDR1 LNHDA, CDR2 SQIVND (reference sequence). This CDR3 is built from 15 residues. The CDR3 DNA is TGTGCCAGTAGTATAGAGTTGGGGACCAATCAGCCCCAGCATTTT. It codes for CASSIELGTNQPQHF.